This note documents a single T cell receptor (beta chain) sequence. Antigen specificity is unknown. These data belong to a study of cytomegalovirus exposure and HLA in healthy donors. At the level of the study: A later analysis reported the approximately 120 validation repertoires used the same platform as the 500 to 800 first-cohort repertoires. The study's findings and limits: Specificity of three CMV-associated chains for CMV antigens was verified in vitro. Across donors, most TCRs were seen rarely, yet some public ones were widespread. TCR clusters originating in the first cohort tended to co-occur in the roughly 120 validation repertoires, according to a later analysis.

The CDR3 covers 13 residues. Looked up from germline, CDR1 is LGHNA and CDR2 is YNFKEQ. Trimming cost V 0 bases and J 6 bases, with 8 bases left between them. Generated by immunoSEQ multiplex PCR, the TCRdb table keeps only in-frame clones and is missing some. The repertoire holds some 100,000 clones, with approximately 86% as singletons. This sequence originates from a man aged 18 to 35 in good health and CMV-seropositive. The rearrangement links TRBV4-2 to TRBJ1-2, with unresolved D. The sequenced material came from PBMCs. CDR3: CASSQDHGDGYTF. The CDR3 DNA follows: TGTGCCAGCAGCCAAGATCACGGGGATGGCTACACCTTC.